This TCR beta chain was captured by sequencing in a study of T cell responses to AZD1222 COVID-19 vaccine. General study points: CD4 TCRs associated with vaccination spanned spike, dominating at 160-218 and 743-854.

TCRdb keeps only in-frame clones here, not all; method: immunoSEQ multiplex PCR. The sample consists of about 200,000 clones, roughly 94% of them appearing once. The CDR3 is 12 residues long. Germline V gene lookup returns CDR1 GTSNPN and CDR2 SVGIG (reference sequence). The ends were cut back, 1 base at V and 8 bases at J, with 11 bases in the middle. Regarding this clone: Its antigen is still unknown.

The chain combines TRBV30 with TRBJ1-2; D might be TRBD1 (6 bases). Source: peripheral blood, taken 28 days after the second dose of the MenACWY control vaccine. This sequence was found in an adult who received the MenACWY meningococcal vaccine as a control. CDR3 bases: TGTGCCTGGAGTGACAGGGAAGGGGGCTACACCTTC. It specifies CAWSDREGGYTF.